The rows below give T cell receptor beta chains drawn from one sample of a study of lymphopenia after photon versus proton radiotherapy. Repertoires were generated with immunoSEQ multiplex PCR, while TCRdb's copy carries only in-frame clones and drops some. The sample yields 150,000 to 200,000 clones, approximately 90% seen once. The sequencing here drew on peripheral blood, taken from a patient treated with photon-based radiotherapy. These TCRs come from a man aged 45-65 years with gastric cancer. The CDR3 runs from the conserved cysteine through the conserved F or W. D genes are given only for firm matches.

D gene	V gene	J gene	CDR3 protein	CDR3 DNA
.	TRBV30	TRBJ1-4	CAWSGEKLFF	TGTGCCTGGAGTGGAGAAAAACTGTTTTTT
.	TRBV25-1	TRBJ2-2	CASSEWGRDGAGELFF	TGTGCCAGCAGTGAATGGGGCAGGGATGGTGCCGGGGAGCTGTTTTTT
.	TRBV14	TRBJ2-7	CASSQEGGPYEQYF	TGTGCCAGCAGCCAAGAAGGGGGACCCTACGAGCAGTACTTC
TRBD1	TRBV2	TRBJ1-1	CASSIHRGNTEAFF	TGTGCCAGCAGTATACACAGGGGGAACACTGAAGCTTTCTTT
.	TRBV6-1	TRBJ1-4	CASSDQAYSTNEKLFF	TGTGCCAGCAGTGACCAGGCCTACTCAACTAATGAAAAACTGTTTTTT
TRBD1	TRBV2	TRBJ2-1	CASKGQGANEQFF	TGTGCCAGCAAAGGACAGGGGGCAAATGAGCAGTTCTTC
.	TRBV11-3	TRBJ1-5	CASSFQTEYSNQPQHF	TGTGCCAGCAGCTTTCAGACAGAATATAGCAATCAGCCCCAGCATTTT
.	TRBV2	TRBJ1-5	CASGQETVSQPQHF	TGTGCCAGCGGTCAGGAGACAGTAAGTCAGCCCCAGCATTTT
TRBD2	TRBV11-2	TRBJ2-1	CASSPETSDEQFF	TGTGCCAGCAGCCCGGAGACTAGCGACGAGCAGTTCTTC
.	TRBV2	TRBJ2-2	CASSEGRFTGELFF	TGTGCCAGCAGTGAAGGACGGTTCACCGGGGAGCTGTTTTTT
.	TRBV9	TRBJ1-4	CASGRVDEKLFF	TGTGCCAGCGGACGGGTTGATGAAAAACTGTTTTTT
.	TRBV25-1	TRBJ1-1	CAISLSRHTEAFF	TGTGCCATCTCACTGTCACGGCACACTGAAGCTTTCTTT
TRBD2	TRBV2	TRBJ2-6	CASSERLAGEAGANVLTF	TGTGCCAGCAGTGAACGGCTAGCGGGAGAGGCTGGGGCCAACGTCCTGACTTTC
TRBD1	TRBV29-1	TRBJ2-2	CSVILGQSNTGELFF	TGCAGCGTCATCCTGGGACAGTCTAACACCGGGGAGCTGTTTTTT